The sequence of this TCR beta chain was determined in a study of blood T cells in healthy people across ages. Germline CDR1 MNHNS, CDR2 SASEGT. The CDR3 is 16 residues long. Findings of the study overall: Changes seen in expanded clonotypes were possibly confounded by donor CMV status left unknown.

A word on this clonotype: The antigen remains unidentified. A much larger clone differs by one base, so this may be a read error.

Sample-barcoded 5' priming and a J-beta primer mix drove a second PCR of about 6 to 11 cycles. Carrying 12 random nucleotides, a template-switch adaptor labeled each individual cDNA molecule. Each CDR3 protein gets one entry after TCRdb re-called the 5' RACE reads with MiXCR. The table includes around 1,500,000 distinct CDR3 sequences, roughly 30% detected once. The sequence came from a woman aged 30 to 39 in good health. Sequenced: blood. V is TRBV6-1 and J is TRBJ2-3, with TRBD1 as a possible D gene (7 bases). The CDR3 DNA is TGTGTCAGCAGTGCCCAGGGGGGCTCTAGCACAGATACGCAGTATTTT. Translating gives CVSSAQGGSSTDTQYF.